This TCR beta chain comes out of a study of T cell clonality in common variable immunodeficiency. The assay was immunoSEQ multiplex PCR, and TCRdb's table has in-frame clones only and misses some. The sample yields some 45,000 clones, without any singletons. Germline V gene lookup returns CDR1 LNHDA and CDR2 SQIVND (reference sequence). This CDR3 has 14 amino acids. Trimming took off 10 bases at V and 1 base at J, with 16 bases between the two ends. This clone was detected only a few times. From the germline J gene comes the end of the CDR3, since the read stops 3 residues before it. The rearrangement joins TRBV19 to TRBJ1-2, with a possible D match to TRBD1 (5 bases). The clonotype comes from a person aged 18 to 75 in good health. Sequencing used peripheral blood mononuclear cells. Partial CDR3 DNA: TGTGCCACTCGCCCCCGGGGGGGTAACTATGGC. It yields the protein CATRPRGGNYG. The complete CDR3 sequence is CATRPRGGNYGYTF. The variable domain in full, completed from reference TRBV19 and TRBJ1-2, reads DGGITQSPKYLFRKEGQNVTLSCEQNLNHDAMYWYRQDPGQGLRLIYYSQIVNDFQKGDIAEGYSVSREKKESFPLTVTSAQKNPTAFYLCATRPRGGNYGYTFGSGTRLTVV.